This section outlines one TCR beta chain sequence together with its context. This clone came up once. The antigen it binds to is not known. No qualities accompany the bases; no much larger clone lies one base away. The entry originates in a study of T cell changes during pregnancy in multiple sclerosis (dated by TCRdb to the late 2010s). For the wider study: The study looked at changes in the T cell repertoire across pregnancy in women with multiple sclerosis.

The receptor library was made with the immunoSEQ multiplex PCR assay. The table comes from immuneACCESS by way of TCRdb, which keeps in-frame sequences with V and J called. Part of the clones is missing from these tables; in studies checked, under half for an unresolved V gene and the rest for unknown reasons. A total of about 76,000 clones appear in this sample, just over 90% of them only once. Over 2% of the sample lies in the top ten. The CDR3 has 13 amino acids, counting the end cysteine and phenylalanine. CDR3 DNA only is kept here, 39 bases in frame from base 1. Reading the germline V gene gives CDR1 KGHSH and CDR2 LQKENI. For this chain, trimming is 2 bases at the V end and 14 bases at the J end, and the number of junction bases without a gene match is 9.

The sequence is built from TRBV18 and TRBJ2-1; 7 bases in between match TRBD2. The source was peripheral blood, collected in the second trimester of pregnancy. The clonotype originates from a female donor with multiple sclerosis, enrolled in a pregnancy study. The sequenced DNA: TGTGCCAGCTCACCATGGACTAGTTATTGGGAGTTCTTC. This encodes CASSPWTSYWEFF.